Following are 2 T cell receptor beta chains from one sample sequenced in a study of CXCR3-negative and CXCR3-positive naive CD8 T cells. Each TRB cDNA library was prepared by 5' RACE (with UMI labels). TCRdb re-called the 5' RACE reads, yielding one record per CDR3 amino acid sequence without DNA. The sample is made up of approximately 66,000 distinct CDR3 sequences, and the top ten hold roughly 1.5% of it. The sequencing sample was made of naive CXCR3- CD8+ T cells from blood. Subset of the sample: CD45RO-CCR7+CD27+CD95- naive CD8+ T cells lacking CXCR3 (TNR3-). These receptors all stem from a human donor in good health. Some clones in this sample may be carry-over from other donors' samples.

The chain has TRBV19 and TRBJ1-1. The CDR3 has 11 residues. Germline V lookup: CDR1 LNHDA, CDR2 SQIVND (reference sequence). The chain's CDR3 is CASNQDLAPFF.

V is TRBV29-1 and J is TRBJ1-1; TCRdb proposes TRBD1, but this gene call is untestable without DNA. Germline-derived CDR1 and CDR2 are SQVTM and ANQGSEA. This CDR3 spans 12 amino acids. CDR3: CSAEGQGASAFF.